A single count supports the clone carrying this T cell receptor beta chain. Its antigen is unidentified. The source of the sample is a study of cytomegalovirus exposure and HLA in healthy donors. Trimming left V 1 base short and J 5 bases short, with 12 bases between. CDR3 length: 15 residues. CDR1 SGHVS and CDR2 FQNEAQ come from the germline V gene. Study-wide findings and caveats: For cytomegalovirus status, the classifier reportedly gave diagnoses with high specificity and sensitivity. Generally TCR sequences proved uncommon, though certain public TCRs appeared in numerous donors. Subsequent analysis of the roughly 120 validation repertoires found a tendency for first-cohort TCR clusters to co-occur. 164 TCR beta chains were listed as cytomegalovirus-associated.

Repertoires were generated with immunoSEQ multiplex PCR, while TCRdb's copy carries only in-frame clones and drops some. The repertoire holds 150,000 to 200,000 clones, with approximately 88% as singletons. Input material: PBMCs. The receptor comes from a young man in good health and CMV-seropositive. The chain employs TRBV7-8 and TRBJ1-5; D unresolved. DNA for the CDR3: TGTGCCAGCAGCTTAGGAGACCTAGCCTATCAGCCCCAGCATTTT. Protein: CASSLGDLAYQPQHF.